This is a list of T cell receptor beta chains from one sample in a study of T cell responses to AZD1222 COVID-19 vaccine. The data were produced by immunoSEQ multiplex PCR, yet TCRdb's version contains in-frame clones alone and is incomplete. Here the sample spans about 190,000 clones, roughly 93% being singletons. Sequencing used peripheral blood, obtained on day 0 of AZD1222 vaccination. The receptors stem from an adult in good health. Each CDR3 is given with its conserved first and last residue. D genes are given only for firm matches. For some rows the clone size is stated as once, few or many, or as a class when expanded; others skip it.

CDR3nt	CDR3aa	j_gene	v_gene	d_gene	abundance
TGCGCCAGCAGCCAAGAGGGCAGTCGCGGCTACACCTTC	CASSQEGSRGYTF	TRBJ1-2	TRBV4-1	-	-
TGCGCCAGCAGTAGGGACGCCGGCAATGAGCAGTTCTTC	CASSRDAGNEQFF	TRBJ2-1	TRBV10-1	-	-
TGTGCCAGCAGTCAAAGGACAGTAGGAGCTTTCTTT	CASSQRTVGAFF	TRBJ1-1	TRBV12-3/TRBV12-4	-	-
TGTGCCAGCAGTTACTCGATAGATACGCAGTATTTT	CASSYSIDTQYF	TRBJ2-3	TRBV6-6	-	-
TGTGCCAGCAGCCAAGAAGGGGCTAGCCAAGAGACCCAGTACTTC	CASSQEGASQETQYF	TRBJ2-5	TRBV4-2	-	-
TGTGCCAGCAGCTCAGGACAGATTAATGAAAAACTGTTTTTT	CASSSGQINEKLFF	TRBJ1-4	TRBV9	-	-
TGTGCCAGCAGCTCCTGGGGACCCCAGCATTTT	CASSSWGPQHF	TRBJ1-5	TRBV11-2	-	once
TGTGCCAGCACTAAAGCGGGAGTAGTGGAGACCCAGTACTTC	CASTKAGVVETQYF	TRBJ2-5	TRBV2	TRBD2	-
TGTGCCAGCAGTTACTCTGGGGGGCGAGGCACAGATACGCAGTATTTT	CASSYSGGRGTDTQYF	TRBJ2-3	TRBV6-5	-	-
TGTGCCAGCAGTTTTTTAGCGGGAGCCGGCACAGATACGCAGTATTTT	CASSFLAGAGTDTQYF	TRBJ2-3	TRBV6-5	TRBD2	-
TGTGCCAGCAACAAGGAGGGGGGCGCGGGGTCCGAGCAGTACTTC	CASNKEGGAGSEQYF	TRBJ2-7	TRBV9	-	-
TGTGCCAGCAGACCGGGCGGGGTGAGCGCTTTCTTT	CASRPGGVSAFF	TRBJ1-1	TRBV6-5	-	-
TGTGCCAGCAGTTTACTAGCGGGCATGGTTACCGGGGAGCTGTTTTTT	CASSLLAGMVTGELFF	TRBJ2-2	TRBV6-5	TRBD2	-
TGCGCCAGCAGCTCAGGGACTCCCAATGGGGAGCAGTACTTC	CASSSGTPNGEQYF	TRBJ2-7	TRBV5-1	-	-
TGTGCCAGCAGCTCAGACAGGGTTTTCCTCCCTCAGCCCCAGCATTTT	CASSSDRVFLPQPQHF	TRBJ1-5	TRBV11-2	TRBD1	-
TGTGCCAGCAGCCTACAGGGAACCACTGAAGCTTTCTTT	CASSLQGTTEAFF	TRBJ1-1	TRBV3-1/TRBV3-2	-	-
TGTGCCAGCAGTCTTGGGGGGGAGAACACTGAAGCTTTCTTT	CASSLGGENTEAFF	TRBJ1-1	TRBV6-6	-	-
TGTGCTAGTGGTATCGGGTCTAACTATGGCTACACCTTC	CASGIGSNYGYTF	TRBJ1-2	TRBV12-5	-	-
TGTGCCAGCATTAATAGCGGGAGCTTATACAATGAGCAGTTCTTC	CASINSGSLYNEQFF	TRBJ2-1	TRBV27	TRBD2	-
TGTGCCAGCAGCGTTTCCGGGATCCCTGAGCAGTTCTTC	CASSVSGIPEQFF	TRBJ2-1	TRBV9	-	-
TGTGCCAGCAGCCCCGGATACAGGGGGCAAGTAACAGATACGCAGTATTTT	CASSPGYRGQVTDTQYF	TRBJ2-3	TRBV7-2	TRBD1	-
TGTGCTAGTGGTTTGGTACTGGGACAGGGGGCCTGGGAGACCCAGTACTTC	CASGLVLGQGAWETQYF	TRBJ2-5	TRBV12-5	TRBD1	-
TGCAGCGTTGAAGACCGGAGGGGGACAGTATTCTATGGCTACACCTTC	CSVEDRRGTVFYGYTF	TRBJ1-2	TRBV29-1	TRBD1	-
TGTGCCAGCCTTGGACTCTTGAGCTCCTACGAGCAGTACTTC	CASLGLLSSYEQYF	TRBJ2-7	TRBV5-5	-	-
TGTGCCAGTAGTACGTACCAGGGGGCCGGCACTGAAGCTTTCTTT	CASSTYQGAGTEAFF	TRBJ1-1	TRBV19	TRBD1	-
TGTGCCAGCAGCCAAGGGGAGGGGGAGACCCAGTACTTC	CASSQGEGETQYF	TRBJ2-5	TRBV3-1/TRBV3-2	TRBD2	-
TGTGCCAGCAGTCCAACCCGACTCGAAAACTACGAGCAGTACTTC	CASSPTRLENYEQYF	TRBJ2-7	TRBV2	-	-
TGCGCCAGCAGCAACCGACTAGAAAACACCTACGAGCAGTACTTC	CASSNRLENTYEQYF	TRBJ2-7	TRBV5-1	-	-
TGTGCCAGCAGTCGTGACAGCCCGAGCTCCTACGAGCAGTACTTC	CASSRDSPSSYEQYF	TRBJ2-7	TRBV6-5	-	-
TGTGCCAGCAGCTCTACCCTTTTACAGGACTACGAGCAGTACTTC	CASSSTLLQDYEQYF	TRBJ2-7	TRBV7-8	-	-
TGTGCCAGCAGCTTACGGGCGGGAGGATCTTACGAGCAGTACTTC	CASSLRAGGSYEQYF	TRBJ2-7	TRBV7-3	TRBD2	-
TGTGCCAGCAGTTTAAGGGCTAGTAACTCAGATACGCAGTATTTT	CASSLRASNSDTQYF	TRBJ2-3	TRBV27	-	-
TGTGCCACCAAGGAACTGGGGCTCCAGGAGGACACTGAAGCTTTCTTT	CATKELGLQEDTEAFF	TRBJ1-1	TRBV28	-	-
TGCGCCAGCAGTCAAGTGGGAGGGTGGAATGAAAAACTGTTTTTT	CASSQVGGWNEKLFF	TRBJ1-4	TRBV23-1	-	-
TGTGCCAGTAGTAGCAGGGACTGGGGGGCGACGCATGAGCAGTTCTTC	CASSSRDWGATHEQFF	TRBJ2-1	TRBV19	-	-
TGTGCCAGCAGCCAAGGTTTAGCGGGAGTCGGTTCGGGCTTAAATGAGCAGTTCTTC	CASSQGLAGVGSGLNEQFF	TRBJ2-1	TRBV4-2	TRBD2	-
TGTGCCAGCAGCCCCAGGGACAGGGGTGCTGAAGCTTTCTTT	CASSPRDRGAEAFF	TRBJ1-1	TRBV3-1/TRBV3-2	TRBD1	-
TGTGCCAGCAGCTTAGGACCAGGGTCGACCGGGGAGCTGTTTTTT	CASSLGPGSTGELFF	TRBJ2-2	TRBV7-6	-	-
TGTGCCAGCAGCGTAGGATACAGGGCGGGGATGGATGCCTTC	CASSVGYRAGMDAF	TRBJ1-2	TRBV9	-	-
TGTGCCAGCCCACCCTCGCATACGGGGACACCTTACAATGAGCAGTTCTTC	CASPPSHTGTPYNEQFF	TRBJ2-1	TRBV28	-	-
TGTGCCAGCAGCACCAGGGTACAGCCCCAGCATTTT	CASSTRVQPQHF	TRBJ1-5	TRBV6-2/TRBV6-3	-	-